This T cell receptor (beta chain) was recorded in a study of T cell responses to AZD1222 COVID-19 vaccine. Across the whole study: Combined were second doses at about 4 or about 12 weeks. Points from the study as a whole: After two AZD1222 doses, spike-specific TCR breadth and depth rose versus day 0. Along spike, vaccine-associated CD4 TCRs were found throughout, with dominance at 160-218 and 743-854. Baseline seropositives among AZD1222 recipients totaled only 6 or 7.

The CDR3 loop spans 14 amino acids. Germline V gives CDR1 LNHNV, CDR2 YYDKDF (reference sequence). V was pared by 6 bases and J by 4 bases, with 3 bases of the junction left unmatched. The table came from immunoSEQ multiplex PCR; TCRdb's copy has only in-frame clones and leaves some out. The profile shows about 160,000 clones, about nine tenths of them singletons. A remark on this clone: Its antigen is undetermined.

The TCR originated in an adult in good health. This sequence joins TRBV15 and TRBJ1-4, with 9 positions matching TRBD1. The sequencing used peripheral blood, collected on day 0 of AZD1222 vaccination. The DNA for the CDR3 is TGTGCCACCAGAGCGGGACAGGGTAATGAAAAACTGTTTTTT. Protein: CATRAGQGNEKLFF.